This T cell receptor beta chain was obtained from a study of blood T cell repertoires in COVID-19. Study-level background: The analysed material was cDNA or gDNA that came from T cells, B-cell-depleted T cells, or PBMCs.

The ends were cut back, 2 bases at V and 6 bases at J, with 13 bases in the middle. The CDR3 consists of 14 residues. CDR1 MDHEN and CDR2 SYDVKM come from the germline V gene. Clones were sequenced by immunoSEQ multiplex PCR, and TCRdb holds only the in-frame ones, with some missing. The table includes 200,000 to 300,000 clones, 70% to 90% detected once. This chain uses TRBV28 with TRBJ1-2; tentative D call: TRBD1 (5 bases). This clonotype was sampled from a man aged 35-49 years who had recovered from COVID-19. The sequencing input was PBMCs or T cells enriched from blood (not recorded which). CDR3 sequence reads: CASSLHGALNGYTF. The DNA of the CDR3 is TGTGCCAGCAGTTTACATGGGGCTCTGAATGGCTACACCTTC.